This T cell receptor (beta chain) was documented in a study of CD8 T cells in Susac syndrome. A quantity of roughly 0.5 to 1 ug RNA underwent reverse transcription using random hexamers. TCRdb reprocessed the immunoSEQ multiplex PCR reads with MiXCR, giving one entry per CDR3 protein. The table has about 150,000 distinct CDR3 sequences, about 90% seen once; the top ten hold 0.08%. Germline trimming cut 1 base from V and 5 bases from J; bases unmatched to any gene: 7. The V gene's germline CDR1 is SQVTM and CDR2 ANQGSEA. The CDR3 covers 14 residues. J is TRBJ1-2 and V is TRBV29-1; 7 nucleotides align to TRBD1. Sample: CD4+ T cells from PBMCs. The sequence was obtained from a human donor in good health. CDR3 in DNA: TGCAGCGTTGAAGTAGGGGTACAGGGGTATGGCTACACCTTC. The encoded protein is CSVEVGVQGYGYTF.